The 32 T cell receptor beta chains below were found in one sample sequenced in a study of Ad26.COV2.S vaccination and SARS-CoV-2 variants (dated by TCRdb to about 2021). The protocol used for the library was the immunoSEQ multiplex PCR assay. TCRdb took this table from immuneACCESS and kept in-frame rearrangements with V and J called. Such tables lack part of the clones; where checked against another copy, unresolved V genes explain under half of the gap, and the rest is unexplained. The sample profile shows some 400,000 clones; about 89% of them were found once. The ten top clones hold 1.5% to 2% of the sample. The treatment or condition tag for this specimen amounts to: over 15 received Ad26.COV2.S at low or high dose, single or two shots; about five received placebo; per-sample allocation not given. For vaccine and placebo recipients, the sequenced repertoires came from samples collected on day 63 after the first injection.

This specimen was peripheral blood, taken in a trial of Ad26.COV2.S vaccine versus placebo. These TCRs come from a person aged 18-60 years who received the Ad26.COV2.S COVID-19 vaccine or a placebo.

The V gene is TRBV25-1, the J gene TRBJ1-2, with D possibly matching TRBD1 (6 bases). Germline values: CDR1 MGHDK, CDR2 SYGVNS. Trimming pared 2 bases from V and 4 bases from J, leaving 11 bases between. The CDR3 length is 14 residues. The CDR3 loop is CASSEPGTLYGYTF. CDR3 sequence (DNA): TGTGCCAGCAGTGAACCTGGGACACTCTATGGCTACACCTTC.

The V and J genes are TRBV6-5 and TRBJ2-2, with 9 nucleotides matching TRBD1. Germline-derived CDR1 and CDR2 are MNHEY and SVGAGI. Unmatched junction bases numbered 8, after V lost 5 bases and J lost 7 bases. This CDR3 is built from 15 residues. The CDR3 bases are TGTGCCAGCAGTCCCAGGACAGGGGAATACGGGGAGCTGTTTTTT. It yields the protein CASSPRTGEYGELFF.

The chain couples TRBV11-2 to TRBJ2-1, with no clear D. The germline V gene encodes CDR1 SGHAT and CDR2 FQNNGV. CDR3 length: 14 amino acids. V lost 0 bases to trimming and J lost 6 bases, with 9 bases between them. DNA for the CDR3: TGTGCCAGCAGCTTAGACAGGACCCCCAATGAGCAGTTCTTC. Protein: CASSLDRTPNEQFF.

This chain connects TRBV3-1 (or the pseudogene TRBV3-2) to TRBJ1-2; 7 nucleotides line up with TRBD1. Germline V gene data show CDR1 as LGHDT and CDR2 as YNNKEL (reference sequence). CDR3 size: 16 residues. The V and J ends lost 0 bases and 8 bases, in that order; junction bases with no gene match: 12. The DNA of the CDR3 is TGTGCCAGCAGCCAAGAGCGGTTAGCCAGGGGGTTGGGCTACACCTTC. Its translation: CASSQERLARGLGYTF.

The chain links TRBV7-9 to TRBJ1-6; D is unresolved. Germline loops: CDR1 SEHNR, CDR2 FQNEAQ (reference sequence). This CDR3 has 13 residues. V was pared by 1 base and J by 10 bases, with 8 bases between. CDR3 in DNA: TGTGCCAGCAGCTTAGTGCCCGACTCACCCCTCCACTTT. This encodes CASSLVPDSPLHF.

CDR3 in DNA: TGCGCCAGCACCCAGGGTCTAGCGGGTGGAGATACGCAGTATTTT. Protein product: CASTQGLAGGDTQYF. The chain has TRBV4-1 and TRBJ2-3; 8 nucleotides match TRBD2. The V gene's germline CDR1 is MGHRA and CDR2 YSYEKL. V gave up 7 bases and J gave up 5 bases; unmatched junction bases: 11. The CDR3 has 15 amino acids.

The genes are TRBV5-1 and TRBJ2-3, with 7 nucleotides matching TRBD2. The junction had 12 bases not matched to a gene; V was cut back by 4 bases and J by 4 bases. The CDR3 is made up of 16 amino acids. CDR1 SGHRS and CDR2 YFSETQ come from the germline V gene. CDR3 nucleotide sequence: TGCGCCAGCAGCCCCGGACTAGATGGGAATTCAGATACGCAGTATTTT. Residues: CASSPGLDGNSDTQYF.

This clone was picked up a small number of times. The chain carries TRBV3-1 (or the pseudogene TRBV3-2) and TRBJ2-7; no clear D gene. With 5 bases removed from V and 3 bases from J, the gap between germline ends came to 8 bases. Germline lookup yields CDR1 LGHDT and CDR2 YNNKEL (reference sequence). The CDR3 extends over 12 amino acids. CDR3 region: CASSDGYYEQYF. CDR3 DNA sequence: TGTGCCAGCAGCGACGGGTACTACGAGCAGTACTTC.

The CDR3 loop reads CASSLGLAGRNTGELFF. The CDR3 DNA reads as TGTGCCAGCAGCTTGGGGCTAGCGGGCCGGAACACCGGGGAGCTGTTTTTT. This chain joins TRBV5-8 and TRBJ2-2; TRBD2 matches 8 bases. The CDR3 runs to 17 residues. Losses at the gene ends were 0 bases for V and 1 base for J; bases not matched to a gene: 5. In germline, CDR1 is SGHTS, CDR2 YDEGEE.

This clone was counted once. The CDR3 sequence: CASSSAGNSYEQYF. CDR3 DNA: TGTGCCAGCAGTTCAGCGGGAAACTCCTACGAGCAGTACTTC. This chain connects TRBV6-2 or TRBV6-3 to TRBJ2-7, with 7 bases fitting TRBD2. This CDR3 is built from 14 residues. Germline values: CDR1 MNHEY, CDR2 SVGEGT. With V trimmed by 4 bases and J by 0 bases, 3 bases remained unmatched.

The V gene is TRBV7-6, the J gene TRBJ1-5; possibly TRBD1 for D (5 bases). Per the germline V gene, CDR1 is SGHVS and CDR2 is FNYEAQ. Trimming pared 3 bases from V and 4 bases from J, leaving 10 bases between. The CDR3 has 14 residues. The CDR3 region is CASSFRRTNQPQHF. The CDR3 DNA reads TGTGCCAGCAGCTTTCGACGGACAAATCAGCCCCAGCATTTT. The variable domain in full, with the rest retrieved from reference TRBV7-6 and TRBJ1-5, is GAGVSQSPRYKVTKRGQDVALRCDPISGHVSLYWYRQALGQGPEFLTYFNYEAQQDKSGLPNDRFSAERPEGSISTLTIQRTEQRDSAMYRCASSFRRTNQPQHFGDGTRLSIL.

The CDR3 DNA follows: TGTGCTAGTGGGACAGGGGGGGTGAAAAAAGCTTTCTTT. Protein sequence: CASGTGGVKKAFF. The rearrangement links TRBV12-5 to TRBJ1-1; 9 nucleotides match TRBD1. Per germline, CDR1 LGHNT and CDR2 FRNRAP. The CDR3 loop spans 13 amino acids. V lost 6 bases to trimming and J lost 9 bases; unmatched junction nucleotides: 8. Full variable domain (rest looked up from reference TRBV12-5 and TRBJ1-1): DARVTQTPRHKVTEMGQEVTMRCQPILGHNTVFWYRQTMMQGLELLAYFRNRAPLDDSGMPKDRFSAEMPDATLATLKIQPSEPRDSAVYFCASGTGGVKKAFFGQGTRLTVV.

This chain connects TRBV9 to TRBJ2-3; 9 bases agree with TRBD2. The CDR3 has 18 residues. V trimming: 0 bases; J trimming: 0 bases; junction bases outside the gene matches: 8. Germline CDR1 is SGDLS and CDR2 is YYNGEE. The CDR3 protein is CASSVGGSGGPSTDTQYF. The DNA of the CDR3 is TGTGCCAGCAGCGTAGGCGGTAGCGGGGGCCCCAGCACAGATACGCAGTATTTT.

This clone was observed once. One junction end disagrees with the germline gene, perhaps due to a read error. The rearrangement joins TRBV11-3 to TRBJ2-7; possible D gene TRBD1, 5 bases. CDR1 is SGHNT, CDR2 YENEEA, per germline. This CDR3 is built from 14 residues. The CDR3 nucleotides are TGTGCCAGCAGTTTAGAGGCAGGGCCGTACGAGCAGTACTTC. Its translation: CASSLEAGPYEQYF.

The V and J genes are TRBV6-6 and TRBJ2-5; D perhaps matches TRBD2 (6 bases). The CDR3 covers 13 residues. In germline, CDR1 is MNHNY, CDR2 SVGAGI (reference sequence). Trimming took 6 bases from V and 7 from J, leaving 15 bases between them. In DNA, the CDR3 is TGTGCCAGCAGCCGCACCCAAGCGGGGACCCAGTACTTC. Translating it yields CASSRTQAGTQYF.

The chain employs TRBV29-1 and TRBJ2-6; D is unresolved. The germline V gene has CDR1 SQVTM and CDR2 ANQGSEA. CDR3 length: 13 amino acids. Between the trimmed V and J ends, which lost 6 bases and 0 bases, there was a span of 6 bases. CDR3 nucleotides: TGCAGCGTAACGGTCTCTGGGGCCAACGTCCTGACTTTC. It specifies CSVTVSGANVLTF.

The CDR3 here is CASSYSSRGDYNEQFF. For the CDR3, the DNA is TGTGCCAGCAGTTACTCGTCCAGGGGGGACTACAATGAGCAGTTCTTC. The chain uses TRBV6-5 and TRBJ2-1; possibly TRBD1 for D (7 bases). Trimming took off 0 bases at V and 3 bases at J, with 12 bases between the two ends. The CDR3 totals 16 residues. Germline V gene lookup returns CDR1 MNHEY and CDR2 SVGAGI.

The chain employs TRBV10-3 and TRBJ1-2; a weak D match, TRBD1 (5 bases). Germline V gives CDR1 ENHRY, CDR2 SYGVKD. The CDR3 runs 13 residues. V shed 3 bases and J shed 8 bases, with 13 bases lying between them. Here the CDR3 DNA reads TGTGCCATCAGTGAAAGGGGCACGAGCGGCTACACCTTC. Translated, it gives CAISERGTSGYTF.

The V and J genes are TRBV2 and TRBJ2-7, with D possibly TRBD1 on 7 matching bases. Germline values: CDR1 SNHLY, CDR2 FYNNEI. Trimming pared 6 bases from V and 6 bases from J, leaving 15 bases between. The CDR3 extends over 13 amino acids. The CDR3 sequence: CASRAGQFPEQYF. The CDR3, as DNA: TGTGCCAGCAGGGCGGGACAGTTCCCCGAGCAGTACTTC.

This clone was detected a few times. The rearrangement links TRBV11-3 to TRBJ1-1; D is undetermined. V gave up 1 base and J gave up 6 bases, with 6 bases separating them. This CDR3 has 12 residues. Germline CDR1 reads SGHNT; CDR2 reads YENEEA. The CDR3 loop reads CASSLVGSEAFF. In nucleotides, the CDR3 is TGTGCCAGCAGCTTAGTGGGGTCTGAAGCTTTCTTT.

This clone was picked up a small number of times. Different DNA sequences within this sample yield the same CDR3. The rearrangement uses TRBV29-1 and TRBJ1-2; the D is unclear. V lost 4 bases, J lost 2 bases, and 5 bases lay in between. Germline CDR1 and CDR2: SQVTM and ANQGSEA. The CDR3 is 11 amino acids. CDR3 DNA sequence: TGCAGCGTTGTTCAGAACTATGGCTACACCTTC. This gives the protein CSVVQNYGYTF. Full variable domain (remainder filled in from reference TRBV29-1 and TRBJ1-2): SAVISQKPSRDICQRGTSLTIQCQVDSQVTMMFWYRQQPGQSLTLIATANQGSEATYESGFVIDKFPISRPNLTFSTLTVSNMSPEDSSIYLCSVVQNYGYTFGSGTRLTVV.

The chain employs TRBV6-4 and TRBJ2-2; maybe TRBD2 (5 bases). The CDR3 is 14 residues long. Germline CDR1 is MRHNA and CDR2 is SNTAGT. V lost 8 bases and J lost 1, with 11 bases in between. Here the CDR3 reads CASAQEENTGELFF. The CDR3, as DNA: TGTGCCAGCGCTCAGGAGGAGAACACCGGGGAGCTGTTTTTT.

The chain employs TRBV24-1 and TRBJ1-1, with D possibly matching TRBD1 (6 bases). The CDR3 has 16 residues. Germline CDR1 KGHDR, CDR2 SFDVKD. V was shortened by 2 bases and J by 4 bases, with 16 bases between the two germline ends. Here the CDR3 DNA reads TGTGCCACCAGTGATTCCAGCCGGGGGGCGGCCACTGAAGCTTTCTTT. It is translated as CATSDSSRGAATEAFF.

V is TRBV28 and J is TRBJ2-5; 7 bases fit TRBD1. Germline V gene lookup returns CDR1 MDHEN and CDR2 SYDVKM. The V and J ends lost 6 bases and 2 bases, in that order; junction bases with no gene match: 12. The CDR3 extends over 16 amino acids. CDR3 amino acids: CASSPWETGRQETQYF. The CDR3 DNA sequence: TGTGCCAGCAGCCCTTGGGAGACAGGGCGGCAAGAGACCCAGTACTTC.

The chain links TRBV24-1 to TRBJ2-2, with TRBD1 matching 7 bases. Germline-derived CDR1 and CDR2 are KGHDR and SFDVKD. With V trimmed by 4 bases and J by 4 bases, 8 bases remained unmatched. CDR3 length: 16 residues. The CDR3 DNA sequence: TGTGCCACCAGTGACGCAGACAGGGCGGCCACCGGGGAGCTGTTTTTT. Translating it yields CATSDADRAATGELFF.

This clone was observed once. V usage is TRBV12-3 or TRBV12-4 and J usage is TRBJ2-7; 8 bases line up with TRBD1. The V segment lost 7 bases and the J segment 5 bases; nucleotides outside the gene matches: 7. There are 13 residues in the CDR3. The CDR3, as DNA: TGTGCCAGCACCCAGGCAGGGGGCCACGAGCAGTACTTC. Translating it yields CASTQAGGHEQYF.

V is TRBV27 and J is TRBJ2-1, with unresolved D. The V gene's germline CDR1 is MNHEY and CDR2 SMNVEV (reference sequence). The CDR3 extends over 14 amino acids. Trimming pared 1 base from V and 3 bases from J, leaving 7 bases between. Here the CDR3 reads CASSLFRSYNEQFF. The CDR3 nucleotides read TGTGCCAGCAGTTTATTTCGGAGCTACAATGAGCAGTTCTTC.

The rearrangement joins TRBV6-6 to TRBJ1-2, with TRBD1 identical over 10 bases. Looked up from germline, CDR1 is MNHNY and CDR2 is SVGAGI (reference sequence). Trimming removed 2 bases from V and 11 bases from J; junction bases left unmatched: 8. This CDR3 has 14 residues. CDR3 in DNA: TGTGCCAGCAGTTACGGCGGGGACAGGGGCATGTACACCTTC. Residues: CASSYGGDRGMYTF.

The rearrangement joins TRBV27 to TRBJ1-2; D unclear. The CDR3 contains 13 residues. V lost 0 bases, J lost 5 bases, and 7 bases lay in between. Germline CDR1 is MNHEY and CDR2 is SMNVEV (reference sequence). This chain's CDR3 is CASSLSPQYGYTF. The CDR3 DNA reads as TGTGCCAGCAGTTTATCTCCACAGTATGGCTACACCTTC.

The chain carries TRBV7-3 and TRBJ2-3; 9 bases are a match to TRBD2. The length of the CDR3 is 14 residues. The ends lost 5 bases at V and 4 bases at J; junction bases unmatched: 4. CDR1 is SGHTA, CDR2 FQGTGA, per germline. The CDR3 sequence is CASSLTSGSDTQYF. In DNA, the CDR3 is TGTGCCAGCAGCCTGACTAGCGGTTCAGATACGCAGTATTTT.

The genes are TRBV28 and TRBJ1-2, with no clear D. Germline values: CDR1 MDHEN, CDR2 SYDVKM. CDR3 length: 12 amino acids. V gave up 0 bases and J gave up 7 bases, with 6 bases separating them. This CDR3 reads CASSLWGRGYTF. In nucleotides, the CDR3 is TGTGCCAGCAGTTTATGGGGTCGTGGCTACACCTTC.

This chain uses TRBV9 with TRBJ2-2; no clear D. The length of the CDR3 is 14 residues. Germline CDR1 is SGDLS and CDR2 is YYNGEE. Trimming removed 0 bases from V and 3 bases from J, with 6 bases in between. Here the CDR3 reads CASSVEVDTGELFF. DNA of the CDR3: TGTGCCAGCAGCGTAGAAGTAGACACCGGGGAGCTGTTTTTT.